This T cell receptor (beta chain) is from a study of shared clonotypes between healthy human individuals. Only in-frame clones appear in the TCRdb table, and some are missing; sequencing was by immunoSEQ multiplex PCR. The profile shows 450,000 to 550,000 clones, 79% of them singletons. CDR1 and CDR2 from the germline V gene are GTSNPN and SVGIG (reference sequence). There are 13 residues in the CDR3. V was pared by 2 bases and J by 6 bases, with 11 bases between. The TCR was taken from a woman aged 40 to 50 in good health. Some clones in this sample may be carry-over from other donors' samples. The specimen sequenced was PBMCs. This rearrangement joins TRBV30 to TRBJ1-5; a weak D match, TRBD1 (6 bases). This CDR3 is CAWSSTGSQPQHF. The CDR3, as DNA: TGTGCCTGGAGTAGTACAGGGTCTCAGCCCCAGCATTTT.